The subject of this entry is one T cell receptor beta chain. The record originates from a study of CD8 T cells in Susac syndrome. The V gene end was trimmed by 3 bases and the J gene end by 8 bases; junction bases not matched to a gene: 9. This CDR3 is 15 amino acids long. Germline V lookup: CDR1 GTSNPN, CDR2 SVGIG (reference sequence). cDNA came from roughly 0.53 to 1 ug RNA primed by random hexamers. Each CDR3 protein gets one entry after TCRdb re-called the immunoSEQ multiplex PCR reads with MiXCR. The sample carries more than 70,000 distinct CDR3 sequences, approximately 92% recorded once. This TCR derives from a human donor in good health. This chain joins TRBV30 and TRBJ2-1; TRBD2 aligns across 11 bases. Sequences were obtained from CD8+ T cells from PBMCs. The CDR3: CAWSLTSGGGDEQFF. The CDR3 DNA sequence: TGTGCCTGGAGCCTCACTAGCGGGGGCGGCGATGAGCAGTTCTTC. Filled out from reference TRBV30 and TRBJ2-1, the complete variable domain reads SQTIHQWPATLVQPVGSPLSLECTVEGTSNPNLYWYRQAAGRGLQLLFYSVGIGQISSEVPQNLSASRPQDRQFILSSKKLLLSDSGFYLCAWSLTSGGGDEQFFGPGTRLTVL.